Below are 17 T cell receptor beta chains sequenced from a single sample in a study of blood T cell repertoires in COVID-19. Method: immunoSEQ multiplex PCR; TCRdb's copy keeps in-frame clones and lacks some. Of about 160,000 clones in the sample, 70% to 85% were seen once. Sequences were obtained from peripheral blood. The receptors were sampled from a woman of 80 years or more with acute or convalescent COVID-19.

The sample holds one count of this clone. This CDR3 reads CASSYDRDINEQFF. CDR3 DNA: TGTGCCAGCAGTTACGACCGGGACATCAATGAGCAGTTCTTC. This chain links TRBV2 with TRBJ2-1; D may be TRBD1 (6 bases). This CDR3 contains 14 residues. The germline V gene has CDR1 SNHLY and CDR2 FYNNEI. The ends were cut back, 5 bases at V and 6 bases at J, with 14 bases in the middle.

The chain recombines TRBV5-5 with TRBJ1-1, with D uncertain. V lost 5 bases, J lost 6 bases, and 8 bases lay in between. The CDR3 is 11 amino acids. Germline values: CDR1 SGHKS, CDR2 YYEKEE (reference sequence). CDR3 in amino acids: CASRLYSEAFF. The CDR3 nucleotides are TGTGCCAGCAGGTTGTATTCTGAAGCTTTCTTT. The full variable domain, with the rest looked up from reference TRBV5-5 and TRBJ1-1, is DAGVTQSPTHLIKTRGQQVTLRCSPISGHKSVSWYQQVLGQGPQFIFQYYEKEERGRGNFPDRFSARQFPNYSSELNVNALLLGDSALYLCASRLYSEAFFGQGTRLTVV.

As concerns this clone: The same CDR3 can be traced to other DNA sequences in this sample. The chain links TRBV5-4 to TRBJ1-2; tentative D call: TRBD1 (5 bases). The V end lost 0 bases, the J end lost 5 bases, and 11 bases lay between the germline ends. Germline V gene sequence: CDR1 SGHNT, CDR2 YYREEE (reference sequence). This CDR3 has 14 amino acids. The CDR3 DNA is TGTGCCAGCAGCTTGGGCCGGGGGGGGTATGGCTACACCTTC. It encodes CASSLGRGGYGYTF.

This rearrangement joins TRBV2 to TRBJ2-5; the match to TRBD2 covers 7 bases. Per the germline V gene, CDR1 is SNHLY and CDR2 is FYNNEI. V dropped 4 bases and J dropped 7; count of bases not matched to a gene: 9. This CDR3 spans 14 amino acids. CDR3 bases: TGTGCCAGCAGTGGGGAGGGAGGGTATGGGACCCAGTACTTC. It yields the protein CASSGEGGYGTQYF.

This clone was counted a few times. CDR3 nucleotides: TGTGCCAGCAGTAAAGGGACAGGTCCAACCAACGTCCTGACTTTC. Its protein product is CASSKGTGPTNVLTF. The V gene is TRBV2, the J gene TRBJ2-6, with 8 bases lining up with TRBD1. Germline trimming cut 5 bases from V and 8 bases from J; bases unmatched to any gene: 8. This CDR3 contains 15 residues. In germline, CDR1 is SNHLY, CDR2 FYNNEI.

The CDR3: CASSPTSGWYNEQFF. CDR3 bases: TGCGCCAGCAGCCCCACTAGCGGGTGGTACAATGAGCAGTTCTTC. The chain carries TRBV4-1 and TRBJ2-1, with 9 bases lining up with TRBD2. V lost 4 bases to trimming and J lost 4 bases; unmatched junction nucleotides: 5. The CDR3 is made up of 15 amino acids. Germline CDR1 MGHRA, CDR2 YSYEKL.

V and J are TRBV5-6 and TRBJ2-3; D perhaps matches TRBD2 (5 bases). Germline-derived CDR1 and CDR2 are SGHDT and YYEEEE. Trimming took off 2 bases at V and 3 bases at J, with 16 bases between the two ends. The CDR3 is 16 residues long. DNA for the CDR3: TGTGCCAGCAGCTTCGGAGGTTTTGGTTTGACAGATACGCAGTATTTT. Its translation is CASSFGGFGLTDTQYF.

This chain connects TRBV25-1 to TRBJ1-2; no clear D gene. CDR1 and CDR2 (germline): MGHDK, SYGVNS. The V gene lost 5 bases and the J gene lost 6 bases, with 10 bases spanning the gap. The CDR3 runs 12 residues. CDR3 sequence (DNA): TGTGCCAGCAGTTACTTAAGCGATGGCTACACCTTC. It encodes CASSYLSDGYTF.

The chain has TRBV7-9 and TRBJ2-2; 7 nucleotides agree with TRBD1. The ends lost 3 bases at V and 5 bases at J; junction bases unmatched: 6. Germline V lookup: CDR1 SEHNR, CDR2 FQNEAQ (reference sequence). This CDR3 has 15 amino acids. CDR3 protein: CASSFGTASTGELFF. CDR3 DNA sequence: TGTGCCAGCAGCTTCGGGACAGCCTCTACCGGGGAGCTGTTTTTT.

CDR3 sequence: CASSGGIPGELFF. The CDR3 DNA follows: TGTGCCAGCAGTGGAGGCATTCCCGGGGAGCTGTTTTTT. The V and J genes are TRBV6-4 and TRBJ2-2; the D is unclear. V lost 4 bases and J lost 6, with 9 bases in between. Germline V lookup: CDR1 MRHNA, CDR2 SNTAGT. The CDR3 has 13 amino acids.

This clone was counted only a few times. The genes are TRBV7-9 and TRBJ2-3, with 8 bases that match TRBD1. Trimming at V came to 5 bases and at J to 4 bases, leaving 5 bases not matched to a gene. Germline V gene data show CDR1 as SEHNR and CDR2 as FQNEAQ (reference sequence). CDR3 length: 14 amino acids. CDR3 DNA sequence: TGTGCCAGCAGCCCAGGGGGCGCGGCAGATACGCAGTATTTT. It is translated as CASSPGGAADTQYF.

The rearrangement uses TRBV6-5 and TRBJ1-3, with D possibly TRBD1 on 6 matching bases. There are 15 residues in the CDR3. Trimming left V 4 bases short and J 0 bases short, with 10 bases between. Germline assignment: CDR1 MNHEY and CDR2 SVGAGI. This CDR3 reads CASSLLGGSGNTIYF. CDR3 DNA sequence: TGTGCCAGCAGTTTATTAGGGGGCTCTGGAAACACCATATATTTT.

CDR3 amino acids: CASTKTGNAGELFF. The DNA of the CDR3 is TGTGCCAGCACCAAGACAGGGAATGCGGGGGAGCTGTTTTTT. The chain is built from TRBV11-2 and TRBJ2-2; TRBD1 matches 7 bases. The CDR3 totals 14 residues. Looked up from germline, CDR1 is SGHAT and CDR2 is FQNNGV. The J segment lost 8 bases and the V segment lost 7 bases, leaving 10 bases of the junction unmatched.

The chain combines TRBV5-6 with TRBJ1-2; 11 nucleotides align to TRBD1. The germline V gene has CDR1 SGHDT and CDR2 YYEEEE. Trimming took 0 bases from V and 4 from J; bases not matched to a gene: 5. There are 16 residues in the CDR3. The CDR3 nucleotides are TGTGCCAGCAGCTTGGGATCGGGACAGGGGGTCTATGGCTACACCTTC. Its translation: CASSLGSGQGVYGYTF.

The chain recombines TRBV6-5 with TRBJ1-5; perhaps TRBD1 as D (5 bases). V lost 6 bases and J lost 6, with 12 bases in between. The germline CDR1 and CDR2 sequences are MNHEY and SVGAGI. The CDR3 runs 13 residues. The DNA of the CDR3 is TGTGCCAGCAGACCAGGGTTCGGTCAGCCCCAGCATTTT. It encodes CASRPGFGQPQHF.

This clone was counted only a few times. The chain couples TRBV6-2 or TRBV6-3 to TRBJ2-3, with 14 bases aligning to TRBD2. This CDR3 is 17 amino acids long. From germline, CDR1 is MNHEY and CDR2 SVGEGT. Trimming removed 1 base from V and 5 bases from J; junction bases left unmatched: 5. CDR3 DNA: TGTGCCAGCAGTTACTTGACTAGCGGGAGGGCAGAAGATACGCAGTATTTT. Translation: CASSYLTSGRAEDTQYF.

This clone occurred once. V is TRBV2 and J is TRBJ2-1; no definite D call. The germline CDR1 and CDR2 sequences are SNHLY and FYNNEI. Trimming left V 4 bases short and J 1 base short, with 8 bases between. There are 14 residues in the CDR3. The CDR3 loop reads CASSVTLSYNEQFF. The CDR3 nucleotides read TGTGCCAGCAGTGTAACTCTTTCCTACAATGAGCAGTTCTTC.